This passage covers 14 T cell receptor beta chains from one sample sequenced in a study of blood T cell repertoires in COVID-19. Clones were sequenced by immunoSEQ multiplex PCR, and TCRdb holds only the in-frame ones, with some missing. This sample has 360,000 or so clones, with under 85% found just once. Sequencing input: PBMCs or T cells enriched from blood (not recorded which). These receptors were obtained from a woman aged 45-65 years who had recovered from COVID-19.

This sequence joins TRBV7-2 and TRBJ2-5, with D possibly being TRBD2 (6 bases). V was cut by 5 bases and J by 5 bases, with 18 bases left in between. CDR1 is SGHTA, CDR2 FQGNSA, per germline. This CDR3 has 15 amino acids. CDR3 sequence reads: CASSVGPGRTETQYF. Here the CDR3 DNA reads TGTGCCAGCAGCGTAGGGCCAGGGAGGACGGAGACCCAGTACTTC.

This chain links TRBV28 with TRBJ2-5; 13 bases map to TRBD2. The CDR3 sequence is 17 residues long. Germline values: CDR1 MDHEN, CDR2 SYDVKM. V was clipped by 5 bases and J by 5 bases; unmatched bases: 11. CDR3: CASSPWTSGSVGETQYF. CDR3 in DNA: TGTGCCAGCAGTCCATGGACTAGCGGGAGTGTCGGGGAGACCCAGTACTTC.

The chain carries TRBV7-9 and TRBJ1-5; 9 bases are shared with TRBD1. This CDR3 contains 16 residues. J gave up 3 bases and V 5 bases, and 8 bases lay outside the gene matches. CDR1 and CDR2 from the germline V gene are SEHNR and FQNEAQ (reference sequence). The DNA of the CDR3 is TGTGCCAGCAGCCCCGGGACAGGGAATTACAATCAGCCCCAGCATTTT. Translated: CASSPGTGNYNQPQHF.

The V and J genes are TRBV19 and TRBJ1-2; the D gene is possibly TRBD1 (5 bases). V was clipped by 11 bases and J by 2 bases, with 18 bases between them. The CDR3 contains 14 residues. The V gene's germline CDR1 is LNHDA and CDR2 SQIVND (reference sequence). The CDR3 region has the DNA TGTGCCTGTCAGCAGGGAGGATTGAACTATGGCTACACCTTC. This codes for CACQQGGLNYGYTF.

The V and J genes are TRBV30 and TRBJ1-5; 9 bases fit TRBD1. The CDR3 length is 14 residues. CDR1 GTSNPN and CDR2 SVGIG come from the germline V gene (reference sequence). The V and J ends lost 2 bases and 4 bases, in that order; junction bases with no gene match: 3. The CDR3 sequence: CAWSPGTGNQPQHF. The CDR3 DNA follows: TGTGCCTGGAGTCCCGGGACAGGGAATCAGCCCCAGCATTTT.

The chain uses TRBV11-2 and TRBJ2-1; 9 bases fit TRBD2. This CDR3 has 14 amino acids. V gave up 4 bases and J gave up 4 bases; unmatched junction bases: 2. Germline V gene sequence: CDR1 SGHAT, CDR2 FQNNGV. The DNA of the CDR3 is TGTGCCAGCAGCTACGGACTAGCGTACAATGAGCAGTTCTTC. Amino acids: CASSYGLAYNEQFF.

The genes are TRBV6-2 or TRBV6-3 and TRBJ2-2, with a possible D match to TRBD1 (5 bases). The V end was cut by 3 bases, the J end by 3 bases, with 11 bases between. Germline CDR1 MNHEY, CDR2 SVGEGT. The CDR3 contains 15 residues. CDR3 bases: TGTGCCAGCAGTTATGTAGGGGCGGACACCGGGGAGCTGTTTTTT. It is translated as CASSYVGADTGELFF.

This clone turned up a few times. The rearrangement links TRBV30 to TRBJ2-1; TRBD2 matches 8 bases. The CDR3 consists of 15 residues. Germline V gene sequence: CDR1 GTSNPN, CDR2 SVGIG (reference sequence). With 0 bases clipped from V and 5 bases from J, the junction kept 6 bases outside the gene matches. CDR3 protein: CAWSVELAANNEQFF. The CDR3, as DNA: TGTGCCTGGAGTGTGGAACTAGCGGCTAACAATGAGCAGTTCTTC.

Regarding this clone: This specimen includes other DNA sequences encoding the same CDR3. CDR3 protein: CASSPGQGASYGYTF. The CDR3 nucleotides are TGTGCCAGCAGCCCCGGACAGGGCGCATCGTATGGCTACACCTTC. This chain uses TRBV7-9 with TRBJ1-2; the match to TRBD1 covers 8 bases. V shed 5 bases and J 5 bases; nucleotides not matched to a gene: 10. Germline CDR1 SEHNR, CDR2 FQNEAQ (reference sequence). The CDR3 runs 15 residues.

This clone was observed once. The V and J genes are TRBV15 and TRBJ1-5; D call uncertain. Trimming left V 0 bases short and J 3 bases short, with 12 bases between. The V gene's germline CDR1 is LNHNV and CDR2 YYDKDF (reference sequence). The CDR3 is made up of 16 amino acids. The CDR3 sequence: CATSRDRGGPNQPQHF. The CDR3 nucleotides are TGTGCCACCAGCAGAGATCGGGGAGGGCCCAATCAGCCCCAGCATTTT.

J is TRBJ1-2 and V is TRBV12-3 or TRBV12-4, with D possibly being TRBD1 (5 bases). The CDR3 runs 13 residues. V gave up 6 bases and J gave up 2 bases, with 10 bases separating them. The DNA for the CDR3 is TGTGCCAGCAGGATTCAGGGAAACTATGGCTACACCTTC. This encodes CASRIQGNYGYTF.

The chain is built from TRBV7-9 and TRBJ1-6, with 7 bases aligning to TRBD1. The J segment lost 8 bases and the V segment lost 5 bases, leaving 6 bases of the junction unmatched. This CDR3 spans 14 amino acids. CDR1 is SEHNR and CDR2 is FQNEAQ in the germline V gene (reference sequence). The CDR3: CASSPGTAHSPLHF. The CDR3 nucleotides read TGTGCCAGCAGCCCAGGGACAGCCCATTCACCCCTCCACTTT.

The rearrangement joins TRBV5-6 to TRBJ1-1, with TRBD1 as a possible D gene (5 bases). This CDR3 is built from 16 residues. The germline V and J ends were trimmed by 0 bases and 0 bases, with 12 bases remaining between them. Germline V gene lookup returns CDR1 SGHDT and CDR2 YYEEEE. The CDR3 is CASSLDRLYMNTEAFF. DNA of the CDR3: TGTGCCAGCAGCTTGGACAGGCTATACATGAACACTGAAGCTTTCTTT.

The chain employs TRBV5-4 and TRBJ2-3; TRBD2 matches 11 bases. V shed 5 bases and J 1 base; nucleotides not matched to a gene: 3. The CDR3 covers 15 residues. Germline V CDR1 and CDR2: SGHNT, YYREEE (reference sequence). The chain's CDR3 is CASRMGLAGTDTQYF. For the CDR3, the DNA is TGTGCCAGCAGGATGGGACTAGCGGGCACAGATACGCAGTATTTT.